The rows below give T cell receptor beta chains drawn from one sample of a study of blood T cell repertoires in COVID-19. Repertoires were generated with immunoSEQ multiplex PCR, while TCRdb's copy carries only in-frame clones and drops some. Of about 200,000 clones listed, 86% were seen once; the top ten hold 5.6%. Sequencing was performed on PBMCs or T cells enriched from blood (not recorded which). These receptors all stem from a man in his forties or fifties with acute COVID-19. Both conserved end residues are part of each CDR3. The order of the fields is CDR3 length, clone size, J gene, D gene, V gene, CDR3 DNA, CDR3 protein. D genes are given only for firm matches. Not every row has a clone size; where given, it reads once, few, many or a size class.

16 | - | TRBJ2-2 | - | TRBV9 | TGTGCCAGCAGCGAGGTTGGGGCCGGACACGCCGGGGAGCTGTTTTTT | CASSEVGAGHAGELFF
14 | - | TRBJ1-1 | - | TRBV27 | TGTGCCAGCAGCTTGGTGGCGGAGACAGCTGAAGCTTTCTTT | CASSLVAETAEAFF
13 | - | TRBJ2-7 | - | TRBV6-5 | TGTGCCAGCAGGGTACAGGGTGGCTACGAGCAGTACTTC | CASRVQGGYEQYF
14 | - | TRBJ2-6 | - | TRBV10-1 | TGCGCCAGCGCTGCAGGGGTAGGGGCCAACGTCCTGACTTTC | CASAAGVGANVLTF
15 | - | TRBJ1-2 | - | TRBV10-3 | TGTGCCACGCTAGTGGCGATGGGAGCTAACTATGGCTACACCTTC | CATLVAMGANYGYTF
14 | - | TRBJ1-1 | - | TRBV19 | TGTGCCAGTCGGACAGAGGCAAAAGAAACTGAAGCTTTCTTT | CASRTEAKETEAFF
13 | - | TRBJ2-1 | - | TRBV6-5 | TGTGCCAGCAGTTCACCGGGTGCGAGGGAGCAGTTCTTC | CASSSPGAREQFF
15 | - | TRBJ2-1 | - | TRBV7-7 | TGTGCCAGCAGCCAGGGTCGACAGGCAGTAAATGAGCAGTTCTTC | CASSQGRQAVNEQFF
14 | - | TRBJ2-7 | TRBD2 | TRBV10-3 | TGTGCCATCGCCAAAGCGGGGAAACTCAACGAGCAGTACTTC | CAIAKAGKLNEQYF
14 | few | TRBJ1-2 | - | TRBV4-3 | TGCGCCAGCAGCCAAGATCGAACAGCCTATGGCTACACCTTC | CASSQDRTAYGYTF
13 | - | TRBJ2-7 | - | TRBV5-4 | TGTGCCAGCAGCCTCCCCAGAACCTACGAGCAGTACTTC | CASSLPRTYEQYF
18 | - | TRBJ2-2 | - | TRBV7-2 | TGTGCCAGCAGCCCTAAGACAGGGAGGCTAGGATCGTCCGGGGAGCTGTTTTTT | CASSPKTGRLGSSGELFF
13 | once | TRBJ1-1 | TRBD1 | TRBV2 | TGTGCCAGCAGGGTACAGGGGGACACTGAAGCTTTCTTT | CASRVQGDTEAFF
16 | - | TRBJ2-3 | - | TRBV7-2 | TGTGCCAGCAGCTTAGCGCGGGGATTCGGGACAGATACGCAGTATTTT | CASSLARGFGTDTQYF
15 | - | TRBJ2-5 | TRBD2 | TRBV6-5 | TGTGCCAGCAGTAGTAATAGCGGGGGACAAGAGACCCAGTACTTC | CASSSNSGGQETQYF
17 | - | TRBJ1-1 | TRBD1 | TRBV28 | TGTGCCAGCAGTCACAAGCGGGACAGGCCACAGAGAACTGAAGCTTTCTTT | CASSHKRDRPQRTEAFF
14 | - | TRBJ1-6 | - | TRBV7-2 | TGTGCCAGCAGCAGGGGGAAGGATAATTCACCCCTCCACTTT | CASSRGKDNSPLHF
14 | once | TRBJ1-5 | - | TRBV18 | TGTGCCAGCTCACGAGCGGACAGAAATCAGCCCCAGCATTTT | CASSRADRNQPQHF
20 | - | TRBJ2-7 | TRBD2 | TRBV3-1/TRBV3-2 | TGTGCCAGCAGCCAAACGGCGGGAAATAGCGGGAGGGCCGGTGCCCACGAGCAGTACTTC | CASSQTAGNSGRAGAHEQYF
13 | - | TRBJ1-5 | - | TRBV3-1/TRBV3-2 | TGTGCCAGCAGCCCACCGGGCGGGAGGCCCCAGCATTTT | CASSPPGGRPQHF
17 | - | TRBJ2-3 | TRBD1 | TRBV7-8 | TGTGCCAGCAGAAAGTTCCCTGACAGGGGGGGTACAGATACGCAGTATTTT | CASRKFPDRGGTDTQYF
17 | - | TRBJ1-5 | - | TRBV4-1 | TGCGCCAGCAGCCAAGGGGCGACACCGTATAGCAATCAGCCCCAGCATTTT | CASSQGATPYSNQPQHF
14 | few | TRBJ2-7 | - | TRBV4-1 | TGCGCCAGCAGCCAAGCGGCGGGGTCCTACGAGCAGTACTTC | CASSQAAGSYEQYF
16 | - | TRBJ2-7 | - | TRBV6-5 | TGTGCCAGCAGTTACTCTTCGGGGGGCCTGAGGGGCGAGCAGTACTTC | CASSYSSGGLRGEQYF
14 | - | TRBJ2-5 | - | TRBV11-3 | TGTGCCAGCAGCCCCGGGTCGAACCAAGAGACCCAGTACTTC | CASSPGSNQETQYF
13 | - | TRBJ1-5 | - | TRBV27 | TGTGCCAGCAGTTTGACGGGAAATCAGCCCCAGCATTTT | CASSLTGNQPQHF
14 | - | TRBJ2-5 | TRBD1 | TRBV13 | TGTGCCAGCAGCTGGGACAGGGGGCTAGAGACCCAGTACTTC | CASSWDRGLETQYF
16 | - | TRBJ2-5 | TRBD2 | TRBV9 | TGTGCCAGCAGCGTAGTGGCGGGAGGGCCGGGAGAGACCCAGTACTTC | CASSVVAGGPGETQYF
12 | - | TRBJ2-5 | - | TRBV28 | TGTGCCAGCGTTCTCCGCGGCGGGACCCAGTACTTC | CASVLRGGTQYF
15 | - | TRBJ1-4 | - | TRBV6-5 | TGTGCCAGCAGCTCACAGGGTGTAGGTAATGAAAAACTGTTTTTT | CASSSQGVGNEKLFF
14 | - | TRBJ1-5 | - | TRBV15 | TGTGCCACCAGCATCAGGGTAGGCAATCAGCCCCAGCATTTT | CATSIRVGNQPQHF
12 | - | TRBJ2-7 | - | TRBV2 | TGTGCCAGTCGGACAGAGACCTACGAGCAGTACTTC | CASRTETYEQYF
17 | - | TRBJ2-5 | TRBD1 | TRBV4-1 | TGCGCCAGCAGCCAAGGGGCGCGTGAGGGGGCCAGGCAGACCCAGTACTTC | CASSQGAREGARQTQYF
13 | - | TRBJ2-1 | - | TRBV29-1 | TGCAGCGTTGATTCGGGGGATTCAGATGAGCAGTTCTTC | CSVDSGDSDEQFF
13 | - | TRBJ1-2 | - | TRBV7-9 | TGTGCCAGCAGCTTAACGGGCGGGTATGGCTACACCTTC | CASSLTGGYGYTF
17 | - | TRBJ1-6 | TRBD1 | TRBV7-2 | TGTGCCAGCAGACCGCGCAGCCCAGGGGGCGCTTATTCACCCCTCCACTTT | CASRPRSPGGAYSPLHF
14 | - | TRBJ2-1 | TRBD2 | TRBV9 | TGTGCCAGCAGCACCGGACTAGGTGTAGATGAGCAGTTCTTC | CASSTGLGVDEQFF
14 | - | TRBJ2-2 | TRBD1 | TRBV2 | TGTGCCAGCAGTAGACAGGGGTCCACCGGGGAGCTGTTTTTT | CASSRQGSTGELFF
13 | - | TRBJ2-7 | - | TRBV11-3 | TGTGCCAGCAGCTTAGCGGGCCGGAGGGAGCAGTACTTC | CASSLAGRREQYF
13 | - | TRBJ2-5 | - | TRBV27 | TGTGCCAGCAGTTTTGGGCTTTGGGAGACCCAGTACTTC | CASSFGLWETQYF
13 | - | TRBJ2-7 | TRBD2 | TRBV6-2/TRBV6-3 | TGTGCCAGCAGTTCGGGACTAGCGAACGAGCAGTACTTC | CASSSGLANEQYF
13 | - | TRBJ2-3 | TRBD2 | TRBV30 | TGTGCCCGTAGCGGGGTAAGCACAGATACGCAGTATTTT | CARSGVSTDTQYF
16 | - | TRBJ2-1 | - | TRBV4-1 | TGCGCCAGCAGCTCCCCGGCGAGGAGCTCCTACAATGAGCAGTTCTTC | CASSSPARSSYNEQFF
13 | - | TRBJ2-7 | TRBD1 | TRBV27 | TGTGCCAGCAGTAACAACAGGGGTTACGAGCAGTACTTC | CASSNNRGYEQYF
15 | - | TRBJ2-7 | TRBD2 | TRBV19 | TGTGCCAGTAGTCCCCGACTAGCGGGAACCTACGAGCAGTACTTC | CASSPRLAGTYEQYF
14 | - | TRBJ1-4 | TRBD1 | TRBV4-1 | TGCGCCAGCAGAAGGGGGCTAAGGGATGAAAAACTGTTTTTT | CASRRGLRDEKLFF
13 | - | TRBJ2-1 | TRBD2 | TRBV14 | TGTGCCAGCAGCCCCTTCGGCGGGAGAGTTCAGTTCTTC | CASSPFGGRVQFF
16 | - | TRBJ2-1 | - | TRBV14 | TGTGCCAGCAGCCAAGAGAGCAGGCTATCTAACAATGAGCAGTTCTTC | CASSQESRLSNNEQFF
13 | - | TRBJ1-1 | - | TRBV7-9 | TGTGCCAGCAGCTTAGAGGGCCCGGGAGGAGCTTTCTTT | CASSLEGPGGAFF
13 | - | TRBJ2-1 | - | TRBV10-3 | TGTGCCATCAAGGTAGCGGAATACAATGAGCAGTTCTTC | CAIKVAEYNEQFF